A few counts support the clone carrying this TCR beta chain. Germline lookup yields CDR1 LNHDA and CDR2 SQIVND (reference sequence). Trimming removed 5 bases from V and 2 bases from J, with 10 bases in between. The CDR3 is 14 residues long. Methods used by the authors: The assay estimated nucleated cells by amplifying reference gene primers. Produced via immunoSEQ multiplex PCR; TCRdb's table is partial and in-frame only. Clone size and the V and J calls come from that table; the DNA yielded D and trimming. The sample has over 65,000 clones; approximately 83% are singletons. This specimen comes from a study of blood T cell repertoires in COVID-19. For the study at large: Material from acute and convalescent COVID-19 was sourced from the United States, Italy and Spain. PBMCs, B-cell-depleted T cells, or T cells were the source of the cDNA or gDNA that made up the material.

Sequencing was done on a sample of peripheral blood. This clonotype was sampled from a human donor in a cohort sampled during active COVID-19. V usage is TRBV19 and J usage is TRBJ1-5; D perhaps matches TRBD1 (6 bases). The CDR3 loop reads CASSLYRGNQPQHF. Written as DNA, the CDR3 is TGTGCCAGTAGTCTCTACAGGGGCAATCAGCCCCAGCATTTT.